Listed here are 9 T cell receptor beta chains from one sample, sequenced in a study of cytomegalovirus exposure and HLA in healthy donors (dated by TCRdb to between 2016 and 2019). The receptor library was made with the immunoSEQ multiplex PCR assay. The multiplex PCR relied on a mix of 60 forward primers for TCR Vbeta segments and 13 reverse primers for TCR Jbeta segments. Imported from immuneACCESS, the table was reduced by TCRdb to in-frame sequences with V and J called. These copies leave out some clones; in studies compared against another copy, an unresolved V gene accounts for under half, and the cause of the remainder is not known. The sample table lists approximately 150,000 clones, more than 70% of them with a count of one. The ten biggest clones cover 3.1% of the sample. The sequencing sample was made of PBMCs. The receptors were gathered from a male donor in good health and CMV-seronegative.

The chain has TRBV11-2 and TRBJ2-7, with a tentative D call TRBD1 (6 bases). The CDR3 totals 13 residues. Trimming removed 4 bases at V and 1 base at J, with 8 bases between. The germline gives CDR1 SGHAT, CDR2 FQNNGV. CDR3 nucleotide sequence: TGTGCCAGCAGCTCCGACAGGTCCTACGAGCAGTACTTC. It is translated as CASSSDRSYEQYF.

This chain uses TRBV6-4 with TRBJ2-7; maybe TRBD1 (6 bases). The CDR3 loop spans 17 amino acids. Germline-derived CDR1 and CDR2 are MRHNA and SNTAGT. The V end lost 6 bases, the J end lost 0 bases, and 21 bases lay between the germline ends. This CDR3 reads CASRHPETGVVSYEQYF. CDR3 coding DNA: TGTGCCAGCAGACACCCCGAGACAGGCGTAGTCTCCTACGAGCAGTACTTC.

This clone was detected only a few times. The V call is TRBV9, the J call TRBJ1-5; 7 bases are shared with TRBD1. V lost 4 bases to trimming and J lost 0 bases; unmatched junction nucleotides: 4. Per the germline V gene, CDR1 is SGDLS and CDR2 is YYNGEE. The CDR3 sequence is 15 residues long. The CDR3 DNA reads TGTGCCAGCAGCTTACAGGGGTATAGCAATCAGCCCCAGCATTTT. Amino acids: CASSLQGYSNQPQHF.

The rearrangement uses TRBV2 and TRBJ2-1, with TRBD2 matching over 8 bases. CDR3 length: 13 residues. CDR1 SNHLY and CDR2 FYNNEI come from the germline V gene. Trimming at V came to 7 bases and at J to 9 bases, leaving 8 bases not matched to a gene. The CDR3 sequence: CASTGGAGGEQFF. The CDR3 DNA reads TGTGCCAGCACCGGGGGGGCTGGAGGTGAGCAGTTCTTC.

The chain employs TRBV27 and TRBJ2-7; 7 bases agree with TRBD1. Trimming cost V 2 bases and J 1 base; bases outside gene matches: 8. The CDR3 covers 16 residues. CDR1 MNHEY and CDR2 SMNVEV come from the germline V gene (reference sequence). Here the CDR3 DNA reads TGTGCCAGCAGTTTAGGGATAGGGGGCCGGTCCTACGAGCAGTACTTC. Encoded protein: CASSLGIGGRSYEQYF.

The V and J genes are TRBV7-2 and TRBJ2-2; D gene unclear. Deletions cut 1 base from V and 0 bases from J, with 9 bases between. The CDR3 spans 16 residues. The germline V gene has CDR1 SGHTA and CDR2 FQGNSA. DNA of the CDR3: TGTGCCAGCAGCTTAGTTCGTTTCTCGAACACCGGGGAGCTGTTTTTT. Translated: CASSLVRFSNTGELFF.

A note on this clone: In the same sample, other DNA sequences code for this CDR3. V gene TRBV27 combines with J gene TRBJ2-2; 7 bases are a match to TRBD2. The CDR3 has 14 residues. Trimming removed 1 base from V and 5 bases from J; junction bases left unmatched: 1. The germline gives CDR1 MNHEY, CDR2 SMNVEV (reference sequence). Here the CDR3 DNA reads TGTGCCAGCAGTTTATTGGGAGGGACCGGGGAGCTGTTTTTT. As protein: CASSLLGGTGELFF.

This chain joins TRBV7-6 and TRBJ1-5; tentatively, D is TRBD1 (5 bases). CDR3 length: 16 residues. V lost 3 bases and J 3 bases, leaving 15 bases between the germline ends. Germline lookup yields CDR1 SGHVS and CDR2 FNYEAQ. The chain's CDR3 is CASSFGRGPLNQPQHF. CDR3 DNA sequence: TGTGCCAGCAGCTTCGGGAGGGGTCCCCTCAATCAGCCCCAGCATTTT. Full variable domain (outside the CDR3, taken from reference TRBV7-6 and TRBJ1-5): GAGVSQSPRYKVTKRGQDVALRCDPISGHVSLYWYRQALGQGPEFLTYFNYEAQQDKSGLPNDRFSAERPEGSISTLTIQRTEQRDSAMYRCASSFGRGPLNQPQHFGDGTRLSIL.

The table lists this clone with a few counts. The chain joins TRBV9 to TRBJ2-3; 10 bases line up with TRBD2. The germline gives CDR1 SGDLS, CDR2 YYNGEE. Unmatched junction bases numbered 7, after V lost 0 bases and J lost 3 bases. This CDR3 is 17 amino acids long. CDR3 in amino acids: CASSVVASGSYTDTQYF. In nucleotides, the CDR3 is TGTGCCAGCAGCGTAGTGGCTAGCGGGAGCTATACAGATACGCAGTATTTT. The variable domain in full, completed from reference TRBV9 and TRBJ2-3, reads DSGVTQTPKHLITATGQRVTLRCSPRSGDLSVYWYQQSLDQGLQFLIQYYNGEERAKGNILERFSAQQFPDLHSELNLSSLELGDSALYFCASSVVASGSYTDTQYFGPGTRLTVL.